The 18 T cell receptor beta chains listed next were all sequenced from one sample in a study of T cell repertoires in cytomegalovirus infection. Using its own MiXCR run on the reads, TCRdb lists one record per CDR3 protein. The data hold 200,000 or so distinct CDR3 sequences, with roughly 27% observed a single time. The source material was PBMCs. The receptors originated from a human donor in good health (CMV status not recorded). Some clones in this sample may be carry-over from other donors' samples.

This clonotype was counted a few times. The chain has TRBV19 and TRBJ1-1; the match to TRBD1 covers 8 bases. The CDR3 length is 13 residues. The V gene's germline CDR1 is LNHDA and CDR2 SQIVND (reference sequence). Germline trimming cut 4 bases from V and 4 bases from J; bases unmatched to any gene: 2. The CDR3 protein is CASSNDRGTEAFF. The CDR3, as DNA: TGTGCCAGTAGTAACGACAGGGGCACTGAAGCTTTCTTT.

The gene calls are TRBV29-1 and TRBJ2-3; D is perhaps TRBD1 or TRBD2 (6 bases each). The V gene lost 2 bases and the J gene lost 1 base, with 10 bases spanning the gap. Per the germline V gene, CDR1 is SQVTM and CDR2 is ANQGSEA. The CDR3 sequence is 14 residues long. The CDR3 DNA follows: TGCAGCGTTGAACGGGGGCGACGCACAGATACGCAGTATTTT. The encoded protein is CSVERGRRTDTQYF.

V gene TRBV2 combines with J gene TRBJ1-1; D might be TRBD1 (5 bases). Deletions cut 1 base from V and 6 bases from J, with 15 bases between. Germline CDR1 SNHLY, CDR2 FYNNEI. The CDR3 runs to 15 residues. The CDR3 DNA follows: TGTGCCAGCAGTGAAGGGAGAACCCTGGGGGCTGAAGCTTTCTTT. Its translation is CASSEGRTLGAEAFF.

About this clonotype: A single base separates this from a much larger clone, so it may be a read error. This chain's CDR3 is CASSLDFRGSGTEAFF. CDR3 DNA: TGTGCCAGCAGCTTAGATTTTCGGGGGTCGGGCACTGAAGCTTTCTTT. The chain recombines TRBV7-9 with TRBJ1-1; D might be TRBD1 (5 bases). Looked up from germline, CDR1 is SEHNR and CDR2 is FQNEAQ (reference sequence). This CDR3 is built from 16 residues. The germline V and J ends were trimmed by 1 base and 4 bases, with 16 bases remaining between them.

V and J are TRBV10-3 and TRBJ2-1, with 9 positions matching TRBD1. There are 16 residues in the CDR3. Germline V gene data show CDR1 as ENHRY and CDR2 as SYGVKD. The ends lost 1 base at V and 5 bases at J; junction bases unmatched: 6. The DNA for the CDR3 is TGTGCCATCAGTGAGTGGGGACAGGGAAAGAACAATGAGCAGTTCTTC. It encodes CAISEWGQGKNNEQFF.

This clonotype appeared once. A much larger clone differs from this one at a single base, so this may be a read error. The genes are TRBV7-9 and TRBJ1-2, with a tentative D call TRBD1 (5 bases). Per the germline V gene, CDR1 is SEHNR and CDR2 is FQNEAQ (reference sequence). CDR3 size: 17 residues. CDR3 nucleotide sequence: TGTGCCAGCAGCTTAGAAAGTGCAGGGCCGCGGAGCTATGGCTTCACCTTC. Translated: CASSLESAGPRSYGFTF.

The chain employs TRBV11-2 and TRBJ1-1; 8 bases are a match to TRBD1. CDR3 length: 12 residues. The V and J ends lost 3 bases and 11 bases, in that order; junction bases with no gene match: 5. Germline values: CDR1 SGHAT, CDR2 FQNNGV. CDR3 sequence reads: CASSFLTGDAFF. CDR3 nucleotides: TGTGCCAGCAGCTTTCTGACAGGGGACGCTTTCTTT.

DNA for the CDR3: TGTGCCAGCAGCCAACACAGGAACGGGGAGCTGTTTTTT. Its translation: CASSQHRNGELFF. The chain combines TRBV11-1 with TRBJ2-2; weak D call: TRBD1 (5 bases). Per germline, CDR1 SGHAT and CDR2 FQDESV (reference sequence). V was pared by 5 bases and J by 7 bases, with 11 bases between. The CDR3 is made up of 13 amino acids.

In this sample, this clonotype turned up once. The V call is TRBV19, the J call TRBJ1-5; D is perhaps TRBD1 (5 bases). V gave up 8 bases and J gave up 1 base, with 12 bases separating them. The germline gives CDR1 LNHDA, CDR2 SQIVND (reference sequence). The CDR3 loop spans 14 amino acids. The CDR3 loop reads CASVGGVSNQPQHF. CDR3 nucleotide sequence: TGTGCCAGTGTCGGGGGAGTGAGCAATCAGCCCCAGCATTTT. Looking up the rest from reference TRBV19 and TRBJ1-5 gives the full variable domain: DGGITQSPKYLFRKEGQNVTLSCEQNLNHDAMYWYRQDPGQGLRLIYYSQIVNDFQKGDIAEGYSVSREKKESFPLTVTSAQKNPTAFYLCASVGGVSNQPQHFGDGTRLSIL.

This clonotype has ten or more counts. This chain joins TRBV7-9 and TRBJ1-6; D gene unclear. Deletions cut 5 bases from V and 7 bases from J, with 12 bases between. The V gene's germline CDR1 is SEHNR and CDR2 FQNEAQ (reference sequence). The CDR3 has 14 amino acids. CDR3 loop: CASSPPLGNSPLHF. CDR3 bases: TGTGCCAGCAGCCCACCCCTGGGCAATTCACCCCTCCACTTT.

The table lists this clonotype with many counts. The CDR3 nucleotides are TGTGCCAGCAGCCCCTCTTTAACAGGGGGAATGGTAAAGGGTGAAGCTTTCTTT. It specifies CASSPSLTGGMVKGEAFF. The chain combines TRBV7-2 with TRBJ1-1, with 8 bases lining up with TRBD1. This CDR3 has 18 amino acids. CDR1 SGHTA and CDR2 FQGNSA come from the germline V gene. The V and J ends lost 5 bases and 7 bases, in that order; junction bases with no gene match: 21.

This clonotype was recorded a few times. The chain carries TRBV7-9 and TRBJ2-1, with TRBD2 matching over 7 bases. The CDR3 is 15 residues long. The junction had 4 bases not matched to a gene; V was cut back by 5 bases and J by 0 bases. The germline CDR1 and CDR2 sequences are SEHNR and FQNEAQ (reference sequence). As DNA, the CDR3 is TGTGCCAGCAGCAGCACTAGCGACTCCTACAATGAGCAGTTCTTC. This codes for CASSSTSDSYNEQFF.

This sequence joins TRBV5-1 and TRBJ2-7; either TRBD1 or TRBD2 may fit D (5 bases each). Trimming pared 0 bases from V and 5 bases from J, leaving 15 bases between. This CDR3 has 15 amino acids. In germline, CDR1 is SGHRS, CDR2 YFSETQ. CDR3 protein: CASSLDRTGRDEQYF. CDR3 sequence (DNA): TGCGCCAGCAGCTTGGACAGGACTGGCCGGGACGAGCAGTACTTC.

The gene calls are TRBV10-3 and TRBJ2-5; TRBD2 is a possible D gene (6 bases). Germline CDR1 reads ENHRY; CDR2 reads SYGVKD. This CDR3 is 12 amino acids long. The ends were cut back, 10 bases at V and 3 bases at J, with 12 bases in the middle. CDR3 sequence reads: CATGGDEETQYF. As DNA, the CDR3 is TGTGCCACCGGAGGGGACGAAGAGACCCAGTACTTC.

V usage is TRBV2 and J usage is TRBJ2-3; D not resolved. CDR3 length: 13 amino acids. Looked up from germline, CDR1 is SNHLY and CDR2 is FYNNEI. V gave up 7 bases and J gave up 1 base, with 9 bases separating them. CDR3 DNA sequence: TGTGCCAGCAAAACCGAGCGCACAGATACGCAGTATTTT. Its translation: CASKTERTDTQYF.

In its sample, this clonotype was seen once. V usage is TRBV28 and J usage is TRBJ1-6; 7 positions agree with TRBD1. Trimming cost V 4 bases and J 9 bases; bases outside gene matches: 3. CDR3 length equals 13 residues. Germline CDR1 MDHEN, CDR2 SYDVKM. The CDR3 is CASSYRGISPLHF. DNA of the CDR3: TGTGCCAGCAGTTACAGGGGTATTTCACCCCTCCACTTT. Full variable domain (outside the CDR3, taken from reference TRBV28 and TRBJ1-6): DVKVTQSSRYLVKRTGEKVFLECVQDMDHENMFWYRQDPGLGLRLIYFSYDVKMKEKGDIPEGYSVSREKKERFSLILESASTNQTSMYLCASSYRGISPLHFGNGTRLTVT.

V gene TRBV7-2 combines with J gene TRBJ1-1, with D possibly matching TRBD1 (5 bases). V lost 5 bases and J lost 8, with 18 bases in between. CDR3 size: 14 residues. From germline, CDR1 is SGHTA and CDR2 FQGNSA. This CDR3 reads CASSRGLGRLEAFF. CDR3 sequence (DNA): TGTGCCAGCAGCCGGGGACTGGGGCGGTTGGAAGCTTTCTTT.

This clonotype showed up just a few times. The chain uses TRBV18 and TRBJ2-3; 7 bases match TRBD1. The germline CDR1 and CDR2 sequences are KGHSH and LQKENI. V was pared by 6 bases and J by 1 base, with 7 bases of the junction left unmatched. This CDR3 is 15 amino acids long. In DNA form, the CDR3 reads TGTGCCAGCTCTCCCGGACAGGCCGGCACAGATACGCAGTATTTT. Encoded protein: CASSPGQAGTDTQYF.